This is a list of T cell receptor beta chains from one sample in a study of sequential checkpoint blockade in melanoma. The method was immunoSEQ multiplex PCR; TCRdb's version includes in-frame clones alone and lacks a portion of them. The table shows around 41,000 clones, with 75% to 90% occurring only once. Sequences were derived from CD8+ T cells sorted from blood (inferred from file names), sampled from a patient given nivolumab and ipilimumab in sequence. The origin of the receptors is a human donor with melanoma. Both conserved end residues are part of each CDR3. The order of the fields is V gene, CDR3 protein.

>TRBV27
CASGQGTGPYQPQHF
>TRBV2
CASSVDIQETQYF
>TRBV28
CASSFRITDTQYF
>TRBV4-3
CASSQGLGPGNTIYF
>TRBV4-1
CASSQDGDRGTGELFF
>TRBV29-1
CSVEGTSASRDQYF
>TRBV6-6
CATRLGLLAKNIQYF
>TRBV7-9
CASSLASAGDQPQHF
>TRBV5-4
CASSLGSTQYF
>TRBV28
CASVQGSGEQYF
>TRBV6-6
CASSLLAGFSGEQFF
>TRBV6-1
CASSGLRDNAEQYF
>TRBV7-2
CASSPSSYEQYF
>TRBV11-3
CASSSGLTEAFF
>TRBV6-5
CASSFGGNNEQFF
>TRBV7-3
CASSLGGTSTDTQYF
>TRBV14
CASRATGGYTEAFF
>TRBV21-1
CASRPGQGCFANTGELFF
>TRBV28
CASSPRVETQYF
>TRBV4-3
CASSQGRVEPITDTQYF
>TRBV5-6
CASSWAGSTTDTQYF
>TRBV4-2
CASRYGLTEAFF
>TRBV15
CATSGGSAGGGYGYTF
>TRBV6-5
CASSYRQPQHF
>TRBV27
CASSPYAGTEGTQYF
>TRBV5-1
CASSFGLAGPLSSYEQYF